Presented here are 31 T cell receptor beta chains from one specimen sequenced in a study of metastatic and nonmetastatic thyroid tumors. With MiXCR, TCRdb reprocessed the PCR reads. The sample holds about 6,900 clones, about two fifths seen once. The entire patient cohort was treatment-naive prior to thyroid surgery. The sequencing input was tumor tissue. The receptor set was obtained from a female donor with papillary thyroid cancer or a benign thyroid nodule (not recorded which). Some clones in this sample may be carry-over from other donors' samples.

The chain is built from TRBV6-2 or TRBV6-3 and TRBJ2-2, with D perhaps matching TRBD1 (6 bases). The V gene lost 2 bases and the J gene lost 0 bases, with 13 bases spanning the gap. CDR3 size: 17 residues. The germline V gene has CDR1 MNHEY and CDR2 SVGEGT. As DNA, the CDR3 is TGTGCCAGCAGTTACCAACAGGGCGGACCGAACACCGGGGAGCTGTTTTTT. Translated: CASSYQQGGPNTGELFF.

V usage is TRBV9 and J usage is TRBJ1-3, with TRBD1 matching 12 bases. V shed 3 bases, J shed 2 bases, and the junction held 3 bases outside the gene matches. Looked up from germline, CDR1 is SGDLS and CDR2 is YYNGEE. The CDR3 has 16 amino acids. CDR3 sequence (DNA): TGTGCCAGCAGCGCGGGACAGGGGGCCCCTGGAAACACCATATATTTT. It is translated as CASSAGQGAPGNTIYF.

The rearrangement joins TRBV5-1 to TRBJ1-2; 7 bases are shared with TRBD1. V was pared by 4 bases and J by 7 bases, with 7 bases of the junction left unmatched. The CDR3 loop spans 13 amino acids. Germline V gene data show CDR1 as SGHRS and CDR2 as YFSETQ. CDR3 sequence: CASSADRPIGYTF. Here the CDR3 DNA reads TGCGCCAGCAGCGCGGACAGGCCTATTGGCTACACCTTC.

CDR3 amino acids: CACGTTEAFF. CDR3 in DNA: TGTGCCTGTGGGACAACCGAAGCTTTCTTT. V gene TRBV30 combines with J gene TRBJ1-1, with a tentative D call TRBD1 (6 bases). Germline V gene lookup returns CDR1 GTSNPN and CDR2 SVGIG (reference sequence). The CDR3 consists of 10 residues. V was pared by 6 bases and J by 8 bases, with 10 bases between.

A few counts support this clone. The chain uses TRBV12-3 or TRBV12-4 and TRBJ2-3; 12 bases line up with TRBD2. CDR3 length: 15 residues. J was trimmed by 0 bases and V by 5 bases; bases with no gene match: 0. The CDR3: CASSTSGGSTDTQYF. DNA for the CDR3: TGTGCCAGCAGTACTAGCGGGGGGAGCACAGATACGCAGTATTTT.

This chain links TRBV3-1 with TRBJ2-7; 9 nucleotides line up with TRBD2. The germline CDR1 and CDR2 sequences are LGHDT and YNNKEL (reference sequence). The CDR3 contains 17 residues. V lost 2 bases and J lost 1; bases outside the gene matches: 9. The CDR3: CASSQHGLAQPSYEQYF. The CDR3 DNA follows: TGTGCCAGCAGCCAACACGGACTAGCGCAACCTTCCTACGAGCAGTACTTC.

This clone was recorded once. The chain couples TRBV7-2 to TRBJ2-7; TRBD2 agrees at 9 bases. Germline-derived CDR1 and CDR2 are SGHTA and FQGNSA. V was pared by 6 bases and J by 0 bases, with 3 bases of the junction left unmatched. CDR3 length: 14 residues. In DNA form, the CDR3 reads TGTGCCAGCAGAAATAGCGGGAGCTCCTACGAGCAGTACTTC. This codes for CASRNSGSSYEQYF.

This clone has a handful of counts. At one end the junction does not follow the germline gene, possibly because of a read error. The chain combines TRBV12-3 or TRBV12-4 with TRBJ2-3; TRBD2 matches 7 bases. The CDR3 length is 15 residues. CDR3 amino acids: CASSYSGSITDTQFF. The CDR3 nucleotides are TGTGCCAGCAGTTATAGCGGGTCTATTACAGATACGCAGTTTTTT.

This chain uses TRBV6-1 with TRBJ1-5, with D possibly being TRBD1 (6 bases). The CDR3 is made up of 15 amino acids. CDR1 is MNHNS, CDR2 SASEGT, per germline. The ends were cut back, 4 bases at V and 3 bases at J, with 13 bases in the middle. In nucleotides, the CDR3 is TGTGCCAGCAGTGGTATCGGGGGCCCCAATCAGCCCCAGCATTTT. Translated: CASSGIGGPNQPQHF.

This chain uses TRBV30 with TRBJ2-5; D gene unclear. V lost 2 bases, J lost 2 bases, and 12 bases lay in between. Germline V gene data show CDR1 as GTSNPN and CDR2 as SVGIG (reference sequence). The CDR3 is made up of 14 amino acids. The CDR3 DNA reads as TGTGCCTGGAGTATCCCGACTTTACAAGAGACCCAGTACTTC. Translated: CAWSIPTLQETQYF.

The genes are TRBV20-1 and TRBJ2-7; D call uncertain. This CDR3 has 12 residues. CDR1 DFQATT and CDR2 SNEGSKA come from the germline V gene (reference sequence). V shed 5 bases and J shed 3 bases, with 11 bases lying between them. CDR3 protein: CSAPSTGYEQYF. In DNA form, the CDR3 reads TGCAGTGCTCCCTCCACCGGCTACGAGCAGTACTTC.

The J gene is TRBJ2-3, the V gene TRBV29-1; D remains unclear. This CDR3 is built from 15 residues. Germline lookup yields CDR1 SQVTM and CDR2 ANQGSEA. V lost 8 bases and J lost 1, with 19 bases in between. The CDR3 bases are TGCAGCTCCCCCATCACCGGTGTGGGCACAGATACGCAGTATTTT. Its protein product is CSSPITGVGTDTQYF.

This CDR3 is CAISTWAIDGANVLTF. CDR3 in DNA: TGTGCTATTTCCACATGGGCAATAGACGGGGCCAACGTCCTGACTTTC. The chain links TRBV12-5 to TRBJ2-6; D unresolved. There are 16 residues in the CDR3. Per germline, CDR1 LGHNT and CDR2 FRNRAP. Trimming cost V 10 bases and J 4 bases, with 20 bases left between them.

V gene TRBV6-5 combines with J gene TRBJ2-2; D is tentatively TRBD1 or TRBD2 (5 bases each). The V and J ends lost 2 bases and 6 bases respectively, with 22 bases between them. Germline CDR1 is MNHEY and CDR2 is SVGAGI. The CDR3 is made up of 18 amino acids. CDR3 region: CASSYGPIGGEGPGELFF. The CDR3 nucleotides read TGTGCCAGCAGTTACGGCCCGATAGGTGGCGAGGGACCCGGGGAGCTGTTTTTT.

This clone ranks as medium-sized. The chain links TRBV2 to TRBJ2-7, with a weak D call TRBD2 (6 bases). The CDR3 is 12 residues long. V lost 7 bases to trimming and J lost 6 bases, with 13 bases between them. Germline CDR1 reads SNHLY; CDR2 reads FYNNEI. The CDR3 region is CASKGAGPEQYF. The CDR3 DNA sequence: TGTGCCAGCAAAGGGGCGGGACCCGAGCAGTACTTC.

This clone was seen a few times. This chain uses TRBV6-1 with TRBJ1-4; D possibly corresponds to TRBD1 (5 bases). V lost 5 bases to trimming and J lost 8 bases, with 15 bases between them. Germline V gives CDR1 MNHNS, CDR2 SASEGT. This CDR3 is 14 amino acids long. Written as DNA, the CDR3 is TGTGCCAGCAGTCCCAGGGACGGAAGGGAAAAACTGTTTTTT. Encoded protein: CASSPRDGREKLFF.

V is TRBV6-6 and J is TRBJ2-7; D is uncertain. With 1 base removed from V and 7 bases from J, the gap between germline ends came to 11 bases. This CDR3 spans 13 amino acids. Germline values: CDR1 MNHNY, CDR2 SVGAGI (reference sequence). CDR3 loop: CASSYYRGGEQYF. CDR3 DNA sequence: TGTGCCAGCAGTTACTACAGAGGTGGAGAGCAGTACTTC.

This chain links TRBV11-3 with TRBJ2-5; 8 positions match TRBD1. Germline CDR1 reads SGHNT; CDR2 reads YENEEA. This CDR3 contains 15 residues. Unmatched junction bases numbered 10, after V lost 5 bases and J lost 5 bases. This chain's CDR3 is CASSARQGLRETQYF. As DNA, the CDR3 is TGTGCCAGCAGCGCCCGACAGGGGTTGCGGGAGACCCAGTACTTC.

As concerns this clone: The germline gene is not matched at one end of the junction; a read error may be the cause. The chain links TRBV5-5 to TRBJ2-7; D not certain. Per the germline V gene, CDR1 is SGHKS and CDR2 is YYEKEE (reference sequence). The CDR3 consists of 16 residues. CDR3 in amino acids: CASSWLLRQSGYDQYF. In DNA, the CDR3 is TGTGCCAGCAGCTGGCTCCTACGTCAGAGTGGCTACGATCAGTACTTC.

The genes are TRBV20-1 and TRBJ1-5, with 7 bases fitting TRBD1. The junction had 18 bases not matched to a gene; V was cut back by 3 bases and J by 7 bases. CDR3 length equals 17 residues. Germline loops: CDR1 DFQATT, CDR2 SNEGSKA (reference sequence). CDR3 loop: CSARPARPTGKNQPQHF. CDR3 nucleotide sequence: TGCAGTGCTAGGCCCGCCCGTCCGACAGGGAAGAACCAGCCCCAGCATTTT.

About this clone itself: A read error may be the cause here, since a much bigger clone is one base away. This chain connects TRBV11-1 to TRBJ2-1, with 12 bases aligning to TRBD2. The CDR3 is made up of 16 amino acids. Germline CDR1 and CDR2: SGHAT and FQDESV (reference sequence). CDR3 DNA sequence: TGTGCCAGCAGCGTTACTAGCGGGAGGTACCACAATGAGCAGCTCTTC. Amino acids: CASSVTSGRYHNEQLF.

This clone has only a few counts. The chain is built from TRBV19 and TRBJ2-7, with D possibly TRBD2 on 5 matching bases. Per the germline V gene, CDR1 is LNHDA and CDR2 is SQIVND (reference sequence). Trimming pared 5 bases from V and 6 bases from J, leaving 17 bases between. This CDR3 has 14 amino acids. CDR3 loop: CASSLGLDFGEQYF. The DNA for the CDR3 is TGTGCCAGTAGTTTAGGACTCGACTTTGGCGAGCAGTACTTC.

The chain has TRBV6-1 and TRBJ2-7, with 8 positions matching TRBD2. In germline, CDR1 is MNHNS, CDR2 SASEGT. The CDR3 extends over 13 amino acids. V gave up 7 bases and J gave up 3 bases; unmatched junction bases: 5. The CDR3 sequence is CASNSGMGYEQYF. The CDR3 region has the DNA TGTGCCAGCAATAGCGGGATGGGCTACGAGCAGTACTTC.

J is TRBJ2-5 and V is TRBV11-3, with D perhaps TRBD1 (6 bases). Germline V gives CDR1 SGHNT, CDR2 YENEEA. Deletions cut 1 base from V and 1 base from J, with 16 bases between. This CDR3 region has 17 residues. The CDR3 loop reads CASSLGLTRTAQETQYF. In DNA form, the CDR3 reads TGTGCCAGCAGCTTAGGCCTAACCCGGACAGCCCAAGAGACCCAGTACTTC.

This clone was observed a handful of times. The gene calls are TRBV30 and TRBJ2-7, with D possibly matching TRBD2 (5 bases). Trimming removed 2 bases at V and 3 bases at J, with 14 bases between. Germline assignment: CDR1 GTSNPN and CDR2 SVGIG (reference sequence). The CDR3 spans 14 residues. CDR3 loop: CAWSTGGGGYEQYF. The CDR3 DNA is TGTGCCTGGAGTACTGGAGGAGGAGGCTACGAGCAGTACTTC.

The chain employs TRBV18 and TRBJ2-5; 7 bases agree with TRBD1. The CDR3 runs 15 residues. V was clipped by 2 bases and J by 0 bases; unmatched bases: 3. Germline V gives CDR1 KGHSH, CDR2 LQKENI. The CDR3 DNA is TGTGCCAGCTCACCAAACGACAGGGACCAAGAGACCCAGTACTTC. It codes for CASSPNDRDQETQYF.

This rearrangement joins TRBV6-5 to TRBJ2-2; no reliable D call. The ends were cut back, 2 bases at V and 3 bases at J, with 7 bases in the middle. The CDR3 sequence is 14 residues long. CDR1 MNHEY and CDR2 SVGAGI come from the germline V gene. CDR3 DNA: TGTGCCAGCAGTTACGAAGGTTACACCGGGGAGCTGTTTTTT. This translates into CASSYEGYTGELFF.

This clone has more than one count but fewer than ten. The chain employs TRBV28 and TRBJ1-2; TRBD1 is a possible D gene (5 bases). Trimming took 4 bases from V and 5 from J, leaving 11 bases between them. Per the germline V gene, CDR1 is MDHEN and CDR2 is SYDVKM. The CDR3 length is 13 residues. This chain's CDR3 is CASSSGFRYGYTF. In DNA form, the CDR3 reads TGTGCCAGCAGTTCAGGGTTTAGGTATGGCTACACCTTC.

This clone came up a few times. The rearrangement links TRBV2 to TRBJ1-2; 7 bases line up with TRBD1. Germline loops: CDR1 SNHLY, CDR2 FYNNEI. V was clipped by 4 bases and J by 4 bases; unmatched bases: 9. The CDR3 contains 15 residues. Here the CDR3 DNA reads TGTGCCAGCAGTGGACAGGGCGCACAACTCTATGGCTACACCTTC. Residues: CASSGQGAQLYGYTF.

The table lists this clone with a few counts. The genes are TRBV2 and TRBJ2-2, with D maybe TRBD1 (5 bases). Germline values: CDR1 SNHLY, CDR2 FYNNEI. Deletions cut 4 bases from V and 7 bases from J, with 13 bases between. This CDR3 has 14 amino acids. The DNA of the CDR3 is TGTGCCAGCAGTGTCTTACAGGACGGCGGGGAGCTGTTTTTT. Protein: CASSVLQDGGELFF.

This clone was counted ten times or more. The V and J genes are TRBV6-1 and TRBJ2-7; D ambiguous. The CDR3 extends over 14 amino acids. Trimming pared 3 bases from V and 0 bases from J, leaving 9 bases between. Germline V CDR1 and CDR2: MNHNS, SASEGT. The CDR3 protein is CASSERGPSYEQYF. In nucleotides, the CDR3 is TGTGCCAGCAGTGAGAGAGGACCCTCCTACGAGCAGTACTTC.